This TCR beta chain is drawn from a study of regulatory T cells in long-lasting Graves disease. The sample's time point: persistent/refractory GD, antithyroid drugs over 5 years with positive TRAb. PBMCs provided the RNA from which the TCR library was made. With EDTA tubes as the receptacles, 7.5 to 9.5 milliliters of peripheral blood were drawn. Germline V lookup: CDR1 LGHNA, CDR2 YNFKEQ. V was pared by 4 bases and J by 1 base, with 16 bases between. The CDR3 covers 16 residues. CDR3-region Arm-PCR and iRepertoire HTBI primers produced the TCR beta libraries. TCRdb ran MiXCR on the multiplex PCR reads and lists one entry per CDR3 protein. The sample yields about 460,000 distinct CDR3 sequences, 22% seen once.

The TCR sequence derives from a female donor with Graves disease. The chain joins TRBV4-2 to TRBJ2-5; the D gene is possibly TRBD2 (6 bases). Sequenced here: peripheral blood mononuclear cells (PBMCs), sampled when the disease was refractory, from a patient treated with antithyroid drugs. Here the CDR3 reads CASSPFTSGLQETQYF. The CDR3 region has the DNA TGTGCCAGCAGCCCCTTTACCTCGGGACTCCAAGAGACCCAGTACTTC.